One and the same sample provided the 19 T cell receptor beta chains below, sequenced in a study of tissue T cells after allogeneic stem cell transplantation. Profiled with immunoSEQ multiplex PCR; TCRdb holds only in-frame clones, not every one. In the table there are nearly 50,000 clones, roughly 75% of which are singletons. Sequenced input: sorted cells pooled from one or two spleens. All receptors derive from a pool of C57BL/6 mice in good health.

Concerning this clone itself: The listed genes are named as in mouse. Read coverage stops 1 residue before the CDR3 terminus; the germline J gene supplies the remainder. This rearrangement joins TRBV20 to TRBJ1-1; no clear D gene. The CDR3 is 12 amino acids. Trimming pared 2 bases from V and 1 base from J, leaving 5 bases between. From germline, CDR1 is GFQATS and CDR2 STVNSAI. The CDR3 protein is CGARHGNTEVFF. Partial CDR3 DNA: TGTGGTGCTAGGCATGGGAACACAGAAGTCTTC.

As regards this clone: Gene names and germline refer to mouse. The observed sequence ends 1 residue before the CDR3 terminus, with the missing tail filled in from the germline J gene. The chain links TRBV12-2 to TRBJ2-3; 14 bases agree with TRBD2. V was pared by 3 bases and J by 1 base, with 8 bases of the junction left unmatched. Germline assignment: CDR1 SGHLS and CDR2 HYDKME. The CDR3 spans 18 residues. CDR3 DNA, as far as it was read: TGTGCCAGCTCTGGATCCGGGACTGGGGGGGCGCGTGCAGAAACGCTGTAT. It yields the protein CASSGSGTGGARAETLY. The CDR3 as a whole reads CASSGSGTGGARAETLYF.

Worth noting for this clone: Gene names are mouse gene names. The sequenced CDR3 bases are TGCACCTGCAGTGCAGATCTCGGGGAAGAGCAGTTC. It specifies CTCSADLGEEQF. The complete CDR3 reads CTCSADLGEEQFF. The chain carries TRBV1 and TRBJ2-1; D is undetermined. The CDR3 extends 1 residue past the end of the read, so its final part is completed from the germline J gene. CDR3 size: 13 residues. Germline V gives CDR1 NSQYPW, CDR2 LRSPGD (reference sequence). Trimming shortened V by 0 bases and J by 10 bases, and 10 bases separated the two germline ends.

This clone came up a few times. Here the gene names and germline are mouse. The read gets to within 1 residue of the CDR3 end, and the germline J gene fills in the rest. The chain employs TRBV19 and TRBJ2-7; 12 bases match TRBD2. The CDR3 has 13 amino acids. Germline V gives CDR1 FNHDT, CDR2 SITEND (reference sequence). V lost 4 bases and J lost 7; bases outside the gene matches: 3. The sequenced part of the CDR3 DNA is TGTGCCAGCAGTTGGGACTGGGGGGTGGAACAGTAC. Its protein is CASSWDWGVEQY. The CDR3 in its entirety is CASSWDWGVEQYF.

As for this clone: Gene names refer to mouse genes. The CDR3 bases that were read are TGTGCCAGCAGTTTCGATAGTCAAAACACCTTGTAC. As protein: CASSFDSQNTLY. The entire CDR3 is CASSFDSQNTLYF. V and J are TRBV14 and TRBJ2-4; D remains unclear. Read data end 1 residue before the CDR3 end; the end is taken from the germline J gene. CDR1 and CDR2 (germline): SGHDT, FRDEAV. V was pared by 1 base and J by 0 bases, with 3 bases between. There are 13 residues in the CDR3.

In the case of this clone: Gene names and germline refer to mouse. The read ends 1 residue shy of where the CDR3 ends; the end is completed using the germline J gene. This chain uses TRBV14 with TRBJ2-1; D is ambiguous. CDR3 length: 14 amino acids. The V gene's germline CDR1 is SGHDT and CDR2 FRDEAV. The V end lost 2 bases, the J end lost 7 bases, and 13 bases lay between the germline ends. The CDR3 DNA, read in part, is TGTGCCAGCAGTTTGACGGGTCTATTAGCTGAGCAGTTC. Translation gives CASSLTGLLAEQF. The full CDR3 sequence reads CASSLTGLLAEQFF.

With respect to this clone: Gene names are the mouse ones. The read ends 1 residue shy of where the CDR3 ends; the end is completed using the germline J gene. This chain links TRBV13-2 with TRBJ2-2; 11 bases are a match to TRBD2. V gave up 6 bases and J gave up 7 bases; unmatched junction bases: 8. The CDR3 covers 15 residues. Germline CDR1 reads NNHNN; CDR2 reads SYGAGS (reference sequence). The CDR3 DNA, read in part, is TGTGCCAGCGACCCGGACTGGGGGGTTGGCGGGCAGCTCTAC. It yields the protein CASDPDWGVGGQLY. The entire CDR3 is CASDPDWGVGGQLYF.

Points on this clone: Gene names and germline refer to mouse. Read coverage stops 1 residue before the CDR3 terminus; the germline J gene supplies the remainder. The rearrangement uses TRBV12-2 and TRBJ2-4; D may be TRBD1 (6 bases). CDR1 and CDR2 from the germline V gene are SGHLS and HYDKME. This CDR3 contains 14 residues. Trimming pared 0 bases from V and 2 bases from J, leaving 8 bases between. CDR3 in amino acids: CASSLEGVQNTLYF. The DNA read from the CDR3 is TGTGCCAGCTCTCTCGAGGGGGTTCAAAACACCTTGTAC.

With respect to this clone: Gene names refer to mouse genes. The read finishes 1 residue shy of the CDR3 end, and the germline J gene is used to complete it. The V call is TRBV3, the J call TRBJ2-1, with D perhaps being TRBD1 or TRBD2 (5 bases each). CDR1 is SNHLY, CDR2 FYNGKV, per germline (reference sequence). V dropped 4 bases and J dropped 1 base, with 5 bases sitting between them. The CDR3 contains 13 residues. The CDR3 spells CASSWDNYAEQFF. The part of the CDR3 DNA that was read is TGTGCCAGCAGCTGGGACAACTATGCTGAGCAGTTC.

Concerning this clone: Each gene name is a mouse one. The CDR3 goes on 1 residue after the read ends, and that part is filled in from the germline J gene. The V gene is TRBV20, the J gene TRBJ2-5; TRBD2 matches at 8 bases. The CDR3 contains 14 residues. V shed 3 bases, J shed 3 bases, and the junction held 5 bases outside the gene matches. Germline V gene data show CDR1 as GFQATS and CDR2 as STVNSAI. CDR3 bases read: TGTGGTGCTAGCCTGGGGGGCCTTCAAGACACCCAGTAC. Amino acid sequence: CGASLGGLQDTQY. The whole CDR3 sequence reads CGASLGGLQDTQYF. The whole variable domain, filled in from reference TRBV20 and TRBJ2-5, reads GALVYQYPRRTICKSGTSMRMECQAVGFQATSVAWYRQSPQKTFELIALSTVNSAIKYEQNFTQEKFPISHPNLSFSSMTVLNAYLEDRGLYLCGASLGGLQDTQYFGPGTRLLVL.

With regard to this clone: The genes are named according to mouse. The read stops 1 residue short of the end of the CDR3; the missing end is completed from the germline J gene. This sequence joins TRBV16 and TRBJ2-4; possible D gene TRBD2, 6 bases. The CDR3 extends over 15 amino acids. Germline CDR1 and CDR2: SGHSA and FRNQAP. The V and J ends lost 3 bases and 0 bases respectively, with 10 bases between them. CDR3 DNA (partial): TGTGCAAGCAGCTTCGCTGGGGTTAGTCAAAACACCTTGTAC. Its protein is CASSFAGVSQNTLY. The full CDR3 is CASSFAGVSQNTLYF.

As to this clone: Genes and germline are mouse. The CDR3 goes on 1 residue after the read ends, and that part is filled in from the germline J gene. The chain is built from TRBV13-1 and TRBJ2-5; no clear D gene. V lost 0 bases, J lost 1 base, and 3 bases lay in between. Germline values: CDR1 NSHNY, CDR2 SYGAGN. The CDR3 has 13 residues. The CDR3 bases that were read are TGTGCCAGCAGTGATGGGGACCAAGACACCCAGTAC. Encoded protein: CASSDGDQDTQY. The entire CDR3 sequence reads CASSDGDQDTQYF.

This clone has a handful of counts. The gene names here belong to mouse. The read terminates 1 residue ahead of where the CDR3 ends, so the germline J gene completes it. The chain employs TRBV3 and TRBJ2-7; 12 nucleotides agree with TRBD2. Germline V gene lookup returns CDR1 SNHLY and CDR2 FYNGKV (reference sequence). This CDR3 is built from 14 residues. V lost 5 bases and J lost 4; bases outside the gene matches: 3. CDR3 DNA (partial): TGTGCCAGCAGCCCGGACTGGGGGGGGTATGAACAGTAC. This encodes CASSPDWGGYEQY. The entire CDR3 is CASSPDWGGYEQYF.

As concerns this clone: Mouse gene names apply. Incomplete CDR3 DNA: TGTGCCAGCTCTCCGGGGAGACAAAACACCTTGTAC. Its protein product is CASSPGRQNTLY. The whole CDR3 sequence is CASSPGRQNTLYF. The chain has TRBV12-2 and TRBJ2-4; D is uncertain. With the read ending 1 residue before the CDR3 end, the germline J gene is used to fill in that end. Germline V gene data show CDR1 as SGHLS and CDR2 as HYDKME. V lost 2 bases to trimming and J lost 3 bases, with 8 bases between them. CDR3 length equals 13 residues.

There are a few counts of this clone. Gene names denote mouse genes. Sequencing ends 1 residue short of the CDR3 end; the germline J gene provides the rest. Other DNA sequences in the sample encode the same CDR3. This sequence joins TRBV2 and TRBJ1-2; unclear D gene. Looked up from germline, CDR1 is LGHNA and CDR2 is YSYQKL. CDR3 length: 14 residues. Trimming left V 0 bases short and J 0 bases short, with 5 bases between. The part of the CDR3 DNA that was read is TGTGCCAGCAGCCAAGATGGCGCAAACTCCGACTACACC. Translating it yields CASSQDGANSDYT. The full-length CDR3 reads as CASSQDGANSDYTF.

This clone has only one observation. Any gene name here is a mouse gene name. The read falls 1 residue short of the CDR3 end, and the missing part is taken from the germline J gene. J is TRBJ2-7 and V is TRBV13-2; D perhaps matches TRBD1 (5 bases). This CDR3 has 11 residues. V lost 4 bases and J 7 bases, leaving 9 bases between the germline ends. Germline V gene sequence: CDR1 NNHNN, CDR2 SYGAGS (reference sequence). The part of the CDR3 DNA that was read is TGTGCCAGCGGTCAGGGAGGGGAACAGTAC. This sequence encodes CASGQGGEQY. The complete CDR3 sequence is CASGQGGEQYF.

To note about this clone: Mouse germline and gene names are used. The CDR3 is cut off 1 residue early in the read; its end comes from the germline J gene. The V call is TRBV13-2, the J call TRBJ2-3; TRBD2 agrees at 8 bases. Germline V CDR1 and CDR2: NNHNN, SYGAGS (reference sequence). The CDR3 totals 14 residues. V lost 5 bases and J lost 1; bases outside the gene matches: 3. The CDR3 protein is CASGGLAGAETLYF. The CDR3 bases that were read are TGTGCCAGCGGGGGACTGGCCGGTGCAGAAACGCTGTAT.

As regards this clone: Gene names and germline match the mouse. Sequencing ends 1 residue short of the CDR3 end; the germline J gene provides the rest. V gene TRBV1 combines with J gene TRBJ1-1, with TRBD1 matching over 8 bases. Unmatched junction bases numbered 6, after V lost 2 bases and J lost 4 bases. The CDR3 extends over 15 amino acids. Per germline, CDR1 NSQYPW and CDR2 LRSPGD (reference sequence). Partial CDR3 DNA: TGCACCTGCAGTGCACGGGACAGGAGGGGCACAGAAGTCTTC. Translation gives CTCSARDRRGTEVF. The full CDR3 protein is CTCSARDRRGTEVFF.

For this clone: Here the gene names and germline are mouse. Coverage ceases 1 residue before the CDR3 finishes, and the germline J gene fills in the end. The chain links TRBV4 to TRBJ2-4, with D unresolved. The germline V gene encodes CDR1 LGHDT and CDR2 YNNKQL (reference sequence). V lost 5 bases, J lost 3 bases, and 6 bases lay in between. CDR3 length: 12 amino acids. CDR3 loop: CASSAGQNTLYF. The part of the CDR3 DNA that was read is TGTGCCAGCAGCGCGGGACAAAACACCTTGTAC.